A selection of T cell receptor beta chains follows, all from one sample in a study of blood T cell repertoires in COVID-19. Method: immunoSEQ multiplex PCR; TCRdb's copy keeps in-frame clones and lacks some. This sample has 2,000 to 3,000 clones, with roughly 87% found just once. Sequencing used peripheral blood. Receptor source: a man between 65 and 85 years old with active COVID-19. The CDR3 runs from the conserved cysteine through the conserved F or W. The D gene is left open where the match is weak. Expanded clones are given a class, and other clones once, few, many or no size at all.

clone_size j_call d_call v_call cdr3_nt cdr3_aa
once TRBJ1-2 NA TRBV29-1 TGCAGCGTTGAAATGGAGGGGCCCTCCTATGGCTACACCTTT CSVEMEGPSYGYTF
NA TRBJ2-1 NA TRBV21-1 TGTGCCAGCAGCGCCCGGACTAGCGGGAGGGCCGGTGAGCAGTTCTTC CASSARTSGRAGEQFF
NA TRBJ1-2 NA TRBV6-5 TGTGCCAGCACCTCCGGGGGCTATGGCTACACCTTC CASTSGGYGYTF
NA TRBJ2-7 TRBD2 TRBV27 TGTGCCAGCACGGAATCCGGGACTACAAACTACGAGCAGTACTTC CASTESGTTNYEQYF
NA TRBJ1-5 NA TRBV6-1 TGTGCCAGCAGTGAAGAGGGGTTATGGCAGCCCCAGCATTTT CASSEEGLWQPQHF
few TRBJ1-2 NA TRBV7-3 TGTGCCAGCAGCCTCCGCGAAGCTAACTATGGCTACACCTTC CASSLREANYGYTF
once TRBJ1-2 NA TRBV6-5 TGTGCCAGCAACCCGGGAGGTAACTCTAACTATGGCTACACCTTC CASNPGGNSNYGYTF
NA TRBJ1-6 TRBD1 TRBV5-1 TGCGCCAGCAGCCCGGGACAGTCAAATTCACCCCTCCACTTT CASSPGQSNSPLHF
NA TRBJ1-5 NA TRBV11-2 TGTGCCAGCAGCTTAGATCCGGGTAGCAATCAGCCCCAGCATTTT CASSLDPGSNQPQHF
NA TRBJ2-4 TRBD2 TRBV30 TGTGCCTGGAGTGCCCTGGGAGGGCTCGGAAACATTCAGTACTTC CAWSALGGLGNIQYF
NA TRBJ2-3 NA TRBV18 TGTGCCAGCTCACCACGGGAGAGCAGCCCCGCAGATACGCAGTATTTT CASSPRESSPADTQYF
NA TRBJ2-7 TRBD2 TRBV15 TGTGCCACCAGCACGGGGGACTACTACGAGCAGTACTTC CATSTGDYYEQYF
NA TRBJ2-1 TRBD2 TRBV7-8 TGTGCCAGCAGCTTAGCGCTCGGGTGGCGGGGGGGCTTAGATGAGCAGTTCTTC CASSLALGWRGGLDEQFF
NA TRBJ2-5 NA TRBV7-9 TGTGCCAGCAGCTTAGTCGGGGGTACGGGAGAGACCCAGTACTTC CASSLVGGTGETQYF
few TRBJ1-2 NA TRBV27 TGTGCCACCCTCCCGGACAGCCCATATGGCTACACCTTC CATLPDSPYGYTF
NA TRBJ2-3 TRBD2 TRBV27 TGTGCCAGCAGTCTTCGGGGGGGCGGAGATACGCAGTATTTT CASSLRGGGDTQYF
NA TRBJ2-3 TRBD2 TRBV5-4 TGTGCCAGCAGCTTGGTGTCGGGAGGGCGTGGAGATACGCAGTATTTT CASSLVSGGRGDTQYF
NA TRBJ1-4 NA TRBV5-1 TGCGCCAGCAGCTTTACGGGTACGGGAGGGAATGAAAAACTGTTTTTT CASSFTGTGGNEKLFF
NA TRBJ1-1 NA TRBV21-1 TGTGCCAGCAGCAAATGGGAACAGGTTGGCACTGAAGCTTTCTTT CASSKWEQVGTEAFF
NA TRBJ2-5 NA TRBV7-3 TGTGCCAGCAGCCCATCGGGCCAAGAGACCCAGTACTTC CASSPSGQETQYF